A single sample gave rise to the 31 T cell receptor beta chains below, sequenced in a study of T-cell memory formation after mild COVID-19. From the 5' RACE reads, TCRdb called clonotypes with MiXCR, one entry per CDR3 protein. The sample records about 400,000 distinct CDR3 sequences, about a quarter being singletons. Sequencing was carried out using PBMCs or a T cell subset sorted from them (not recorded which). The receptor source for this set is an adult woman who had mild COVID-19 (a few samples of this study predate the infection). Cell type and time point are not known.

This clonotype appeared once. V is TRBV24-1 and J is TRBJ2-1; maybe TRBD2 (7 bases). This CDR3 region has 14 residues. V was cut by 7 bases and J by 2 bases, with 11 bases left in between. Per the germline V gene, CDR1 is KGHDR and CDR2 is SFDVKD. DNA for the CDR3: TGTGCCACCAGAGGGGGGGCCCCCTACAATGAGCAGTTCTTC. Residues: CATRGGAPYNEQFF.

The CDR3 protein is CASSSRAGNTEAFF. The CDR3 DNA is TGTGCCAGCAGCTCCCGGGCAGGGAACACTGAAGCTTTCTTT. This chain links TRBV7-6 with TRBJ1-1; no reliable D call. The CDR3 consists of 14 residues. Deletions cut 4 bases from V and 1 base from J, with 10 bases between. CDR1 and CDR2 (germline): SGHVS, FNYEAQ.

This clonotype was detected a few times. V usage is TRBV29-1 and J usage is TRBJ1-1; D possibly corresponds to TRBD1 (6 bases). The germline V and J ends were trimmed by 0 bases and 6 bases, with 11 bases remaining between them. The CDR3 is 13 residues long. The germline gives CDR1 SQVTM, CDR2 ANQGSEA. CDR3 protein: CSVEESGAAEAFF. The CDR3 region has the DNA TGCAGCGTTGAAGAGTCGGGGGCGGCTGAAGCTTTCTTT. The full variable domain, with the rest looked up from reference TRBV29-1 and TRBJ1-1, is SAVISQKPSRDICQRGTSLTIQCQVDSQVTMMFWYRQQPGQSLTLIATANQGSEATYESGFVIDKFPISRPNLTFSTLTVSNMSPEDSSIYLCSVEESGAAEAFFGQGTRLTVV.

This clonotype has more than one count but fewer than ten. The V and J genes are TRBV13 and TRBJ2-7, with a tentative D call TRBD2 (6 bases). This CDR3 is 14 amino acids long. The V and J ends lost 4 bases and 5 bases respectively, with 15 bases between them. The germline gives CDR1 PRHDT, CDR2 FYEKMQ (reference sequence). Written as DNA, the CDR3 is TGTGCCAGCAGCTCCCAGACTAGTTTCCACGAGCAGTACTTC. Amino acid sequence: CASSSQTSFHEQYF.

This chain uses TRBV12-5 with TRBJ1-2; D is possibly TRBD1 (6 bases). Trimming removed 5 bases at V and 3 bases at J, with 13 bases between. CDR3 length: 14 amino acids. Germline-derived CDR1 and CDR2 are LGHNT and FRNRAP. The CDR3 DNA follows: TGTGCTAGTGGTCTTTTTGGGGGCCACTATGGCTACACCTTC. It is translated as CASGLFGGHYGYTF. Supplemented by reference TRBV12-5 and TRBJ1-2, the full variable domain reads DARVTQTPRHKVTEMGQEVTMRCQPILGHNTVFWYRQTMMQGLELLAYFRNRAPLDDSGMPKDRFSAEMPDATLATLKIQPSEPRDSAVYFCASGLFGGHYGYTFGSGTRLTVV.

This chain uses TRBV12-3 or TRBV12-4 with TRBJ2-1; 13 nucleotides align to TRBD2. The CDR3 is 16 amino acids. J was trimmed by 7 bases and V by 4 bases; bases with no gene match: 7. This CDR3 reads CASSSPGTSGENEQFF. The DNA for the CDR3 is TGTGCCAGCAGTTCCCCCGGGACTAGCGGGGAAAATGAGCAGTTCTTC.

This clonotype appeared a few times. The chain uses TRBV6-5 and TRBJ2-7, with 10 bases identical to TRBD1. The V gene's germline CDR1 is MNHEY and CDR2 SVGAGI. J gave up 1 base and V 5 bases, and 5 bases lay outside the gene matches. The CDR3 sequence is 15 residues long. DNA for the CDR3: TGTGCCAGCAGTACGGGACAGGGGTGGTCCTACGAGCAGTACTTC. It translates to CASSTGQGWSYEQYF.

The table lists this clonotype with a few counts. The chain uses TRBV12-5 and TRBJ2-1; D gene ambiguous. V was pared by 1 base and J by 5 bases, with 3 bases between. The length of the CDR3 is 12 residues. Germline V gives CDR1 LGHNT, CDR2 FRNRAP. In DNA, the CDR3 is TGTGCTAGTGGTTTGGGGAACAATGAGCAGTTCTTC. Amino acids: CASGLGNNEQFF. The variable domain in full, completed from reference TRBV12-5 and TRBJ2-1, reads DARVTQTPRHKVTEMGQEVTMRCQPILGHNTVFWYRQTMMQGLELLAYFRNRAPLDDSGMPKDRFSAEMPDATLATLKIQPSEPRDSAVYFCASGLGNNEQFFGPGTRLTVL.

This clonotype was detected a few times. The rearrangement uses TRBV4-1 and TRBJ2-2; D is ambiguous. The CDR3 sequence is 13 residues long. V shed 1 base and J shed 9 bases, with 9 bases lying between them. Germline-derived CDR1 and CDR2 are MGHRA and YSYEKL. The CDR3 coding sequence is TGCGCCAGCAGCCAAGTCGGGCCGAGGGAGCTGTTTTTT. This encodes CASSQVGPRELFF.

This clonotype was recorded a few times. This sequence joins TRBV6-5 and TRBJ2-7; D gene ambiguous. Trimming pared 6 bases from V and 6 bases from J, leaving 12 bases between. This CDR3 is 12 amino acids long. Germline V gene sequence: CDR1 MNHEY, CDR2 SVGAGI. The chain's CDR3 is CASSWRKGEQYF. The CDR3 bases are TGTGCCAGCAGCTGGAGAAAAGGCGAGCAGTACTTC.

The chain recombines TRBV5-4 with TRBJ2-1; no definite D call. The CDR3 has 15 residues. Germline V gives CDR1 SGHNT, CDR2 YYREEE (reference sequence). Trimming took off 0 bases at V and 0 bases at J, with 7 bases between the two ends. The CDR3 protein is CASSLAAVSYNEQFF. DNA of the CDR3: TGTGCCAGCAGCTTGGCGGCAGTCTCCTACAATGAGCAGTTCTTC.

This clonotype was counted only a few times. The V gene is TRBV18, the J gene TRBJ2-7; 11 bases are shared with TRBD2. This CDR3 region has 15 residues. Germline trimming cut 4 bases from V and 2 bases from J; bases unmatched to any gene: 4. CDR1 is KGHSH, CDR2 LQKENI, per germline. CDR3 residues: CASSLSGGATYEQYF. CDR3 nucleotides: TGTGCCAGCTCACTTAGCGGGGGGGCCACCTACGAGCAGTACTTC.

The V call is TRBV4-3, the J call TRBJ1-1, with unresolved D. Trimming cost V 2 bases and J 1 base, with 5 bases left between them. Germline CDR1 LGHNA, CDR2 YSLEER. This CDR3 region has 13 residues. CDR3 in amino acids: CASSQNRNTEAFF. In DNA, the CDR3 is TGCGCCAGCAGCCAAAACAGGAACACTGAAGCTTTCTTT.

The rearrangement uses TRBV27 and TRBJ2-7; no firm D call. This CDR3 region has 12 residues. V was shortened by 8 bases and J by 0 bases, with 8 bases between the two germline ends. Germline loops: CDR1 MNHEY, CDR2 SMNVEV (reference sequence). The CDR3 sequence: CASGWGSYEQYF. The CDR3 coding sequence is TGTGCCAGCGGGTGGGGCTCCTACGAGCAGTACTTC.

This clonotype appeared a few times. The V call is TRBV5-1, the J call TRBJ2-1; 7 bases fit TRBD2. The V and J ends lost 6 bases and 3 bases, in that order; junction bases with no gene match: 12. Germline CDR1 SGHRS, CDR2 YFSETQ. The CDR3 covers 16 residues. CDR3: CASTQWEGRSYNEQFF. CDR3 bases: TGCGCCAGCACCCAATGGGAGGGGCGAAGCTACAATGAGCAGTTCTTC.

The CDR3 DNA follows: TGTGCCAGCACCGGGACAGAGAACACCGGGGAGCTGTTTTTT. Its protein is CASTGTENTGELFF. This rearrangement joins TRBV7-9 to TRBJ2-2; the match to TRBD1 covers 7 bases. V dropped 7 bases and J dropped 1; count of bases not matched to a gene: 3. Germline V lookup: CDR1 SEHNR, CDR2 FQNEAQ (reference sequence). This CDR3 is 14 amino acids long.

The chain joins TRBV4-1 to TRBJ1-5; D is unresolved. V lost 1 base, J lost 8 bases, and 9 bases lay in between. The CDR3 contains 13 residues. Per the germline V gene, CDR1 is MGHRA and CDR2 is YSYEKL. Here the CDR3 reads CASSQAPGEPQHF. Here the CDR3 DNA reads TGCGCCAGCAGCCAAGCACCTGGGGAGCCCCAGCATTTT.

The V call is TRBV7-9, the J call TRBJ2-7, with D maybe TRBD1 (6 bases). Trimming removed 1 base from V and 4 bases from J, with 11 bases in between. CDR1 is SEHNR and CDR2 is FQNEAQ in the germline V gene (reference sequence). The CDR3 spans 14 residues. CDR3 DNA: TGTGCCAGCAGCTTAGGGACAGCAAGATACGAGCAGTACTTC. Amino acid sequence: CASSLGTARYEQYF.

The rearrangement joins TRBV6-1 to TRBJ1-3; possibly TRBD1 for D (5 bases). The CDR3 loop spans 15 amino acids. CDR1 is MNHNS and CDR2 is SASEGT in the germline V gene. With 4 bases removed from V and 0 bases from J, the gap between germline ends came to 10 bases. DNA of the CDR3: TGTGCCAGCAGTGGACAGAGAAACTCTGGAAACACCATATATTTT. Translated, it gives CASSGQRNSGNTIYF.

In its sample, this clonotype was seen many times. CDR3 nucleotide sequence: TGCAGTGCTAGAGATCTTAGAGGGACAGAAGCTTTCTTT. Amino acids: CSARDLRGTEAFF. The rearrangement uses TRBV20-1 and TRBJ1-1; maybe TRBD1 (6 bases). Trimming removed 0 bases at V and 8 bases at J, with 13 bases between. The CDR3 is made up of 13 amino acids. Per the germline V gene, CDR1 is DFQATT and CDR2 is SNEGSKA (reference sequence).

This clonotype turned up a few times. The chain carries TRBV12-3 or TRBV12-4 and TRBJ1-1, with a possible D match to TRBD1 (6 bases). V lost 1 base and J lost 4, with 10 bases in between. The CDR3 runs to 14 residues. CDR3 DNA sequence: TGTGCCAGCAGTTTAGAGGGCAGGGGCACTGAAGCTTTCTTT. Translating it yields CASSLEGRGTEAFF.

This clonotype was counted between two and nine times. This chain uses TRBV25-1 with TRBJ2-7; D possibly corresponds to TRBD1 (6 bases). Germline lookup yields CDR1 MGHDK and CDR2 SYGVNS. The CDR3 is 15 residues long. Trimming removed 6 bases at V and 1 base at J, with 16 bases between. The chain's CDR3 is CASSPIRDISYEQYF. CDR3 nucleotide sequence: TGTGCCAGCAGCCCGATCCGGGACATATCCTACGAGCAGTACTTC.

This clonotype has a handful of counts. The J gene is TRBJ2-1, the V gene TRBV20-1; 9 bases line up with TRBD2. This CDR3 region has 16 residues. The ends lost 3 bases at V and 0 bases at J; junction bases unmatched: 6. Germline assignment: CDR1 DFQATT and CDR2 SNEGSKA (reference sequence). This CDR3 is CSARFSGGSSYNEQFF. The CDR3 region has the DNA TGCAGTGCTAGGTTCAGCGGGGGGAGCTCCTACAATGAGCAGTTCTTC.

In its sample, this clonotype was seen a few times. This chain joins TRBV6-5 and TRBJ2-7, with 8 bases matching TRBD2. The CDR3 is 15 amino acids. Germline V gene sequence: CDR1 MNHEY, CDR2 SVGAGI. V shed 6 bases and J 1 base; nucleotides not matched to a gene: 8. CDR3 DNA sequence: TGTGCCAGCAGACTAACTAGCGGATCATCCTACGAGCAGTACTTC. Protein product: CASRLTSGSSYEQYF.

The chain recombines TRBV10-3 with TRBJ2-7; maybe TRBD1 (7 bases). Germline CDR1 reads ENHRY; CDR2 reads SYGVKD. Trimming stripped 8 bases from V and 1 base from J, with 12 bases between. This CDR3 is built from 13 residues. This CDR3 reads CAIQQGGSYEQYF. For the CDR3, the DNA is TGTGCCATCCAGCAGGGGGGTTCCTACGAGCAGTACTTC.

Written as DNA, the CDR3 is TGTGCCAGCAGTTACGACGCGGGGGAGGCCTACGAGCAGTACTTC. This codes for CASSYDAGEAYEQYF. The chain links TRBV6-5 to TRBJ2-7; the match to TRBD2 covers 7 bases. The CDR3 totals 15 residues. Germline trimming cut 2 bases from V and 2 bases from J; bases unmatched to any gene: 6. Germline V gives CDR1 MNHEY, CDR2 SVGAGI.

V is TRBV6-5 and J is TRBJ1-1; D gene uncertain. V lost 5 bases and J lost 1, with 8 bases in between. Germline CDR1 and CDR2: MNHEY and SVGAGI. The CDR3 sequence is 13 residues long. DNA for the CDR3: TGTGCCAGCAGTACCAGGCCGAACACTGAAGCTTTCTTT. The encoded protein is CASSTRPNTEAFF.

The rearrangement joins TRBV6-5 to TRBJ2-1; 10 bases map to TRBD1. Trimming took 4 bases from V and 7 from J; bases not matched to a gene: 10. The CDR3 is 16 residues long. Germline assignment: CDR1 MNHEY and CDR2 SVGAGI. CDR3 coding DNA: TGTGCCAGCAGTTCTTGGGGGACAGGGGACGCGAATGAGCAGTTCTTC. Its protein is CASSSWGTGDANEQFF.

This chain connects TRBV28 to TRBJ1-1; D is unresolved. With 3 bases removed from V and 0 bases from J, the gap between germline ends came to 11 bases. The germline gives CDR1 MDHEN, CDR2 SYDVKM. The CDR3 covers 15 residues. CDR3 residues: CASSFLDVMNTEAFF. The CDR3 coding sequence is TGTGCCAGCAGTTTTCTTGATGTTATGAACACTGAAGCTTTCTTT. The variable domain in full, with the rest retrieved from reference TRBV28 and TRBJ1-1, is DVKVTQSSRYLVKRTGEKVFLECVQDMDHENMFWYRQDPGLGLRLIYFSYDVKMKEKGDIPEGYSVSREKKERFSLILESASTNQTSMYLCASSFLDVMNTEAFFGQGTRLTVV.

The V call is TRBV12-3 or TRBV12-4, the J call TRBJ2-1; D is perhaps TRBD1 (5 bases). The CDR3 is 14 residues long. Trimming removed 3 bases from V and 8 bases from J, with 14 bases in between. The CDR3 nucleotides are TGTGCCAGCAGTTTGGGGCAGGAATTGGATGAGCAGTTCTTC. This translates into CASSLGQELDEQFF.

The chain links TRBV20-1 to TRBJ2-7; D is perhaps TRBD2 (5 bases). CDR1 is DFQATT, CDR2 SNEGSKA, per germline (reference sequence). The CDR3 totals 14 residues. V shed 6 bases and J shed 2 bases, with 17 bases lying between them. CDR3 DNA: TGCAGTGCCCTTACTAGTGGCCTACCCTACGAGCAGTACTTC. Protein product: CSALTSGLPYEQYF.